These T cell receptor beta chains were read from a single sample in a study of regulatory T cells in long-lasting Graves disease. Each CDR3 protein gets one entry after TCRdb re-called the multiplex PCR reads with MiXCR. Among 500,000 to 800,000 distinct CDR3 sequences listed, around 30% were seen once. The sample was peripheral blood mononuclear cells (PBMCs), taken when the disease was refractory, from a patient treated with antithyroid drugs. These receptors originate from a female donor with Graves disease. CDR3s include the opening cysteine and the closing phenylalanine or tryptophan. Each record gives: D gene, V gene, J gene, clone size, CDR3 protein, CDR3 DNA. A D gene is named only where the DNA matches it firmly. Not all rows give a size; the values are once, few, many and, for expanded clones, a class.

-,TRBV30,TRBJ1-1,-,CAWSVNRAYPEAFF,TGTGCCTGGAGTGTAAACAGGGCGTACCCTGAAGCTTTCTTT
-,TRBV2,TRBJ1-2,many,CASKGGYTF,TGTGCCAGCAAAGGTGGCTACACCTTC
TRBD1,TRBV10-1,TRBJ1-5,few,CASSATGTGRETTNQPQHF,TGCGCCAGCAGTGCTACGGGGACAGGGAGGGAGACGACCAATCAGCCCCAGCATTTT
-,TRBV5-1,TRBJ2-5,-,CASSFSGTQETQYF,TGCGCCAGCAGCTTCTCCGGGACTCAAGAGACCCAGTACTTC
-,TRBV19,TRBJ2-5,-,CASSQVEGGLLLEETQYF,TGTGCCAGTAGTCAAGTCGAGGGTGGACTGCTGTTAGAAGAGACCCAGTACTTC
TRBD1,TRBV7-3,TRBJ2-7,few,CASSVQGTGTYEQYF,TGTGCCAGCAGCGTACAAGGGACAGGGACCTACGAGCAGTACTTC
-,TRBV28,TRBJ1-1,many,CASSPPIRTGEAFF,TGTGCCAGCAGTCCCCCTATACGAACAGGGGAAGCTTTCTTT
TRBD2,TRBV7-6,TRBJ2-2,-,CASSGGGGVHTGELFF,TGTGCCAGCAGCGGGGGGGGAGGCGTCCACACCGGGGAGCTGTTTTTT
-,TRBV6-1,TRBJ2-2,-,CASSWTSNTGELFF,TGTGCCAGCAGCTGGACTTCGAACACCGGGGAGCTGTTTTTT
-,TRBV6-1,TRBJ1-6,many,CASSEAGGNSPLHF,TGTGCCAGCAGTGAAGCGGGAGGGAACTCACCCCTCCACTTT
TRBD2,TRBV15,TRBJ2-7,few,CATSRTTSGAYEQYF,TGTGCCACCAGCAGGACGACTAGCGGGGCCTACGAGCAGTACTTC
-,TRBV29-1,TRBJ2-7,once,CSVVSRATYEQYF,TGCAGCGTTGTAAGCAGAGCCACCTACGAGCAGTACTTC
TRBD1,TRBV7-6,TRBJ1-6,-,CASSFSGTDINSPLHF,TGTGCCAGCAGCTTTTCCGGGACAGATATTAATTCACCCCTCCACTTT
-,TRBV20-1,TRBJ2-5,-,CSAREGQARETQYF,TGCAGTGCTAGAGAGGGTCAAGCCCGTGAGACCCAGTACTTC
-,TRBV5-6,TRBJ2-7,-,CASSLVRDEQYF,TGTGCCAGCAGCCTAGTCAGGGACGAGCAGTACTTC
-,TRBV19,TRBJ1-4,-,CASSNRELRRYNEKLFF,TGTGCCAGTAGTAACAGGGAACTCCGAAGATATAATGAAAAACTGTTTTTT
-,TRBV10-2,TRBJ2-2,-,CASSVTHTGELFF,TGCGCCAGCAGTGTTACTCACACCGGGGAGCTGTTTTTT
-,TRBV10-3,TRBJ2-5,few,CAISLGRKETQYF,TGTGCCATCAGTCTTGGACGGAAAGAGACCCAGTACTTC
TRBD2,TRBV6-5,TRBJ2-5,few,CASSYGLAGVETQYF,TGTGCCAGCAGTTACGGACTAGCGGGAGTGGAGACCCAGTACTTC
-,TRBV6-2/TRBV6-3,TRBJ1-1,-,CASSAQRLSWAFF,TGTGCCAGCAGTGCCCAACGATTATCCTGGGCTTTCTTT
-,TRBV18,TRBJ1-1,-,CASFNLGGFNTEAFF,TGTGCCAGCTTTAATTTAGGGGGGTTTAACACTGAAGCTTTCTTT
-,TRBV12-3/TRBV12-4,TRBJ1-1,many,CASSLAMAANTEAFF,TGTGCCAGCAGTTTAGCAATGGCTGCGAACACTGAAGCTTTCTTT
-,TRBV11-2,TRBJ1-2,few,CASSLSGDKLTLAYGYTF,TGTGCCAGCAGCCTATCAGGGGACAAACTTACGCTAGCCTATGGCTACACCTTC
TRBD1,TRBV19,TRBJ2-5,-,CASMDRGLQETQYF,TGTGCCAGTATGGACAGGGGGCTGCAAGAGACCCAGTACTTC
-,TRBV12-3/TRBV12-4,TRBJ1-1,many,CASSSRRTEAFF,TGTGCCAGCAGCTCGAGGAGAACTGAAGCTTTCTTT
-,TRBV2,TRBJ1-5,-,CASRVQGGSSQPQHF,TGTGCCAGCAGAGTACAGGGTGGGTCGAGTCAGCCCCAGCATTTT
TRBD1,TRBV20-1,TRBJ1-5,few,CSARDLRDRGMGNQPQHF,TGCAGTGCTAGAGATCTCCGGGACAGGGGTATGGGCAATCAGCCCCAGCATTTT
-,TRBV19,TRBJ1-1,-,CASSIVVGQVNTEAFF,TGTGCCAGTAGTATAGTAGTAGGGCAGGTGAACACTGAAGCTTTCTTT
-,TRBV5-6,TRBJ2-3,-,CASSFGSLSTDTQYF,TGTGCCAGCAGCTTCGGGAGCCTAAGCACAGATACGCAGTATTTT
TRBD2,TRBV3-1,TRBJ2-7,-,CASSKVAGEVYEQYF,TGTGCCAGCAGCAAAGTAGCGGGAGAAGTGTACGAGCAGTACTTC
-,TRBV13,TRBJ1-1,few,CASSLTRTDTEAFF,TGTGCCAGCAGCTTGACAAGGACTGACACTGAAGCTTTCTTT
-,TRBV20-1,TRBJ2-6,-,CSANSEPGANVLTF,TGCAGTGCGAACAGCGAGCCTGGGGCCAACGTCCTGACTTTC
-,TRBV11-2,TRBJ1-1,few,CASRGGGRTEAFF,TGTGCCAGCCGGGGTGGGGGAAGGACTGAAGCTTTCTTT